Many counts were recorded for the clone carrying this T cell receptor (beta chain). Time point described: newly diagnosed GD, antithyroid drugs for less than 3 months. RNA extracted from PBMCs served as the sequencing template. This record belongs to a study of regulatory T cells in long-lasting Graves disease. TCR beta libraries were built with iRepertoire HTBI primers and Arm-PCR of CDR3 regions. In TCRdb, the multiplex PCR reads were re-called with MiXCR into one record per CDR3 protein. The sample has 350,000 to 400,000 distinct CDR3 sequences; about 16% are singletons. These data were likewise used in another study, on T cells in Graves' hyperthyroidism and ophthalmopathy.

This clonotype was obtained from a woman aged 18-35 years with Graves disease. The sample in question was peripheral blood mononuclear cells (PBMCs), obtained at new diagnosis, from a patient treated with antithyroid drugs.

CDR3 in DNA: TGCGCCAGCAGCTCCCCTGATGTAGAAGAGTACCAAGAGACCCAGTACTTC. Protein: CASSSPDVEEYQETQYF. The chain uses TRBV5-1 and TRBJ2-5; D is undetermined. V dropped 3 bases and J dropped 0 bases, with 18 bases sitting between them. Germline V gene sequence: CDR1 SGHRS, CDR2 YFSETQ. CDR3 length: 17 residues.